This TCR beta chain was identified during a study of cytomegalovirus exposure and HLA in healthy donors. Study background: Earlier findings included approximately 120 million unique TCR beta sequences obtained from roughly 200 million T cells.

The study ran its PCR with 60 Vbeta and 13 Jbeta primers. Measured with immunoSEQ multiplex PCR; TCRdb has only the in-frame clones, and not every one. The sample lists about 140,000 clones, approximately 84% occurring once. Study results and limitations: Another analysis was done later, and it associated over 15,000 TCR beta sequences with HLA alleles at 0.05 false discovery rate. A later analysis reportedly found that, within productive TCRs, an Asian-associated ancestry cluster had fewer N-insertions than the mean observed across the approximately 670 donors. Looking again later, the authors saw that most CMV-associated TCR beta chains seemed HLA-restricted.

Regarding this clone: What it binds is not known.

Trimming pared 2 bases from V and 1 base from J, leaving 9 bases between. In germline, CDR1 is GTSNPN, CDR2 SVGIG (reference sequence). The CDR3 length is 13 residues. The sequenced sample consisted of PBMCs. The sequence came from a man aged 25 to 40 in good health and CMV-seropositive. This sequence joins TRBV30 and TRBJ2-7; perhaps TRBD1 as D (6 bases). CDR3 residues: CAWSTGQSYEQYF. The CDR3 DNA reads TGTGCCTGGAGTACTGGACAGTCCTACGAGCAGTACTTC.